This TCR beta chain was sequenced during a study of T-cell memory formation after mild COVID-19 (dated by TCRdb to 2020 to 2023). For the wider study: TCR sequence clusters from the two donors were largely donor specific. In a couple of donors, T-cell clones that expanded and contracted after mild COVID-19 were tracked by sequencing TCRalpha and TCRbeta repertoires over time. Two young, previously healthy adult volunteers, one female and one male, were included in the cohort. Overall results and qualifications from the work: Contracting CD4+ clones turned up mainly in the CM and EM memory subsets, whereas EMRA was where CD8+ clones were enriched. Whether the second-wave clones peaking on day 37 were SARS-CoV-2 specific was not confirmed. Some responding clones were detected in pre-infection memory, which suggested that pre-existing cross-reactive memory T cells had joined the SARS-CoV-2 response. Clones contracting from day 15 to 85 had balanced CD4/CD8 phenotypes, while a second wave expanding from day 15 to 37 was biased towards CD4+. Only two mild cases were covered in the study, and larger cohorts including severe cases with pre-infection samples were considered necessary.

Ficoll-Paque density gradient centrifugation was used to isolate PBMCs. From the cysteine through the phenylalanine, the CDR3 covers 15 amino acids. Only the CDR3 DNA is retained, 45 bases long and in frame from the first base. As encoded in the germline V gene (reference sequence), CDR1 is SGHAT while CDR2 is FQDESV. Deletion took 2 bases off V and 1 base off J, with a span of 8 bases between the germline ends. Sequencing used an Illumina NovaSeq 6000. Using 5'RACE with constant-segment primers, TCRalpha and TCRbeta cDNA libraries were constructed, with sample barcodes and unique molecular identifiers added in the process. Trizol reagent was used to extract RNA from every sample. The libraries were amplified in two PCR steps, and the second step added a second sample barcode and Illumina TruSeq adapters. The libraries were sequenced on an Illumina NovaSeq using 2 x 150 bp paired-end reads. Processing in the source paper ran as follows. Demultiplexing of reads and collapsing into UMI-guided consensus sequences were performed with migec v1.2.7. With mixcr v2.1.11, UMI consensuses were aligned to TRA and TRB V and J templates and assembled into clonotypes. Clonotypes were classified as expanded or contracted when called significant by both edgeR and NoisET, with noise models trained on biological replicates. For edgeR calls, the thresholds were a false discovery rate-adjusted p below 0.01 and a log2 fold-change of 1. As an exploratory analysis of dynamics, max-normalized trajectories of the 1000 most abundant clonotypes were examined with PCA combined with hierarchical clustering. Separately sequenced CD4+ and CD8+ repertoires were used to assign a CD4 or CD8 phenotype to each responding clone. The raw public data were reprocessed by TCRdb itself: fastp quality trimming at Q25, MiXCR clonotype calling, in-frame beta chains only. A single entry per CDR3 protein holds the most common genes and DNA from its merged rows. These V and J calls derive from TCRdb rather than the authors' analysis. Counted in this sample were roughly 450,000 distinct CDR3 sequences; roughly 18% of them appeared once. The ten largest clones capture 20% to 25% of the sample.

This clonotype was picked up a small number of times. Its antigen specificity is not known. Base qualities are not at hand, and no much larger clone is one base apart. Sequencing was carried out using PBMCs or a T cell subset sorted from them (not recorded which). The chain is encoded by TRBV11-1 joined to TRBJ2-2; the D gene is not confidently resolved. This receptor was taken from a man between 18 and 29 years old who had mild COVID-19 (a few samples of this study predate the infection). The sample titles of this study are shuffled in the database, so cell type and time point are left out; the donor was told from shared clones. The DNA sequence is TGTGCCAGCAGCTTACAACTCCAGAACACCGGGGAGCTGTTTTTT. This sequence encodes CASSLQLQNTGELFF.